The following is a TCR beta chain sequence with its context. What it binds is unknown. These data come from a study of T cells in tuberculosis. Study-level information: CD1B tetramers identified T cells specific for mycobacterial lipid GMM. Study observations and caveats: Active tuberculosis cases were adults; controls were adolescents. Using the GMM-specific repertoire gave around 88% accuracy versus around 74% with motifs.

The trim removed 4 bases at V and 3 bases at J, leaving 3 bases unmatched. The CDR3 is 14 residues long. Germline CDR1 and CDR2: SGHRS and YFSETQ. TCRdb keeps only in-frame clones here, not all; method: immunoSEQ multiplex PCR. The sample has 20,000 to 25,000 clones; approximately 85% are singletons. Time point here: new active TB diagnosis, blood taken before or within 7 days of starting treatment. On average roughly 90,000 T cells per donor were immunosequenced. This chain uses TRBV5-1 with TRBJ2-2; 7 bases are shared with TRBD1. The origin of this receptor is an adult with tuberculosis. The sequenced sample was PBMCs, obtained at tuberculosis diagnosis. This chain's CDR3 is CASSPTGDTGELFF. CDR3 sequence (DNA): TGCGCCAGCAGCCCCACAGGGGACACCGGGGAGCTGTTTTTT. Full variable domain (outside the CDR3, taken from reference TRBV5-1 and TRBJ2-2): KAGVTQTPRYLIKTRGQQVTLSCSPISGHRSVSWYQQTPGQGLQFLFEYFSETQRNKGNFPGRFSGRQFSNSRSEMNVSTLELGDSALYLCASSPTGDTGELFFGEGSRLTVL.